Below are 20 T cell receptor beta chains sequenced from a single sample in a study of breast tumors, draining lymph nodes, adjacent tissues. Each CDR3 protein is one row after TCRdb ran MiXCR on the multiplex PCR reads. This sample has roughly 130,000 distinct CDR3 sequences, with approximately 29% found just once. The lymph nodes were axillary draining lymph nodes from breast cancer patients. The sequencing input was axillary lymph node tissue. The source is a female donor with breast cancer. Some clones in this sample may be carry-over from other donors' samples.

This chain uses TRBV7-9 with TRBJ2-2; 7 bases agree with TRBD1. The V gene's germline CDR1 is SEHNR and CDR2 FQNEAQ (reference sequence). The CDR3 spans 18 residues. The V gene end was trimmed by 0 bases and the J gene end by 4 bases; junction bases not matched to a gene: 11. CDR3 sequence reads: CASSLADRSLTVTGELFF. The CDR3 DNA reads TGTGCCAGCAGCTTAGCGGACAGGAGTTTAACGGTCACCGGGGAGCTGTTTTTT.

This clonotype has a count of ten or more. This CDR3 reads CASSEEAASGYTF. CDR3 nucleotides: TGCGCCAGCAGCGAGGAGGCGGCGAGTGGCTACACCTTC. The chain joins TRBV5-1 to TRBJ1-2; D remains unclear. This CDR3 spans 13 amino acids. With 4 bases removed from V and 7 bases from J, the gap between germline ends came to 14 bases. Germline loops: CDR1 SGHRS, CDR2 YFSETQ.

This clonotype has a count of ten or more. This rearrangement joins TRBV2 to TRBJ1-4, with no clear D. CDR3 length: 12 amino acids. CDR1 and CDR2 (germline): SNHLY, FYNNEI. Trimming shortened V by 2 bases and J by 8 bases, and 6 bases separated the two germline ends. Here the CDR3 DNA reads TGTGCCAGCAGTGAATATCTGGAAAAACTGTTTTTT. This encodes CASSEYLEKLFF.

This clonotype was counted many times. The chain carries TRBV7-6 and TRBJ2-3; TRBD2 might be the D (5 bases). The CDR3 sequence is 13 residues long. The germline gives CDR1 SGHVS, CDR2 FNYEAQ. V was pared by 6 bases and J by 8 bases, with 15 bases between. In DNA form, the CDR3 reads TGTGCCAGCAGTCCCCCCCTGGCGGGTACGCAGTATTTT. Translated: CASSPPLAGTQYF.

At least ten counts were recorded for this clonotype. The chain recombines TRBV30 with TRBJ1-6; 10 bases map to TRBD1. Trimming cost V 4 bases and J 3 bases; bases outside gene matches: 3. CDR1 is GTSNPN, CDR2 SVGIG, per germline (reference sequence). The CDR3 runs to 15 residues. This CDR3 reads CAWKTGGYYNSPLHF. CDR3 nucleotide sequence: TGTGCCTGGAAGACAGGGGGCTACTATAATTCACCCCTCCACTTT. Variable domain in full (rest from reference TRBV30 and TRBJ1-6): SQTIHQWPATLVQPVGSPLSLECTVEGTSNPNLYWYRQAAGRGLQLLFYSVGIGQISSEVPQNLSASRPQDRQFILSSKKLLLSDSGFYLCAWKTGGYYNSPLHFGNGTRLTVT.

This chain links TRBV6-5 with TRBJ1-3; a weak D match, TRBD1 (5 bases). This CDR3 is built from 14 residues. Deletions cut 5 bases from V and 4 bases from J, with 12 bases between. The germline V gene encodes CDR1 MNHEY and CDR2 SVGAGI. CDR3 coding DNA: TGTGCCAGCAGTCCGGGGCCAGGGGGAAACACCATATATTTT. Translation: CASSPGPGGNTIYF.

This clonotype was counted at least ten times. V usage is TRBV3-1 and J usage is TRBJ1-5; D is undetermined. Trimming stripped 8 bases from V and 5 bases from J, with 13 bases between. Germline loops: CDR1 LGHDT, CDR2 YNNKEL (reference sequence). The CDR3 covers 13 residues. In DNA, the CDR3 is TGTGCCAGCGGACTCCGTGGGGATCAGCCCCAGCATTTT. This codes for CASGLRGDQPQHF.

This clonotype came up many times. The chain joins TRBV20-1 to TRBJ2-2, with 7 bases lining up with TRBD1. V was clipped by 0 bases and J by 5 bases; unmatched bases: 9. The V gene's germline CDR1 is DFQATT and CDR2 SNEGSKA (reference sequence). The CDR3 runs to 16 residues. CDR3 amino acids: CSARDAEGAGTGELFF. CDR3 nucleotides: TGCAGTGCTAGAGATGCTGAGGGGGCGGGTACCGGGGAGCTGTTTTTT.

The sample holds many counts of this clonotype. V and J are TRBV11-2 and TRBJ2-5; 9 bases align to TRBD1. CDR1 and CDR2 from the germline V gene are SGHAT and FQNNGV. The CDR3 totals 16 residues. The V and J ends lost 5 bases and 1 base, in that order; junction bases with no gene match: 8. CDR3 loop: CASSQSRDRVQETQYF. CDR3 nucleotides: TGTGCCAGCAGCCAATCTCGGGACAGGGTCCAAGAGACCCAGTACTTC.

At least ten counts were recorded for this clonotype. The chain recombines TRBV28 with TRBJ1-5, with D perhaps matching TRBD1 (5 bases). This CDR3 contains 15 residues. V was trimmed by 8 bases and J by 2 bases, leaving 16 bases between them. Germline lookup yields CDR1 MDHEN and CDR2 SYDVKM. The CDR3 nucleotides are TGTGCCAGCCACGGGAGGGACGGCGGCAATCAGCCCCAGCATTTT. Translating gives CASHGRDGGNQPQHF.

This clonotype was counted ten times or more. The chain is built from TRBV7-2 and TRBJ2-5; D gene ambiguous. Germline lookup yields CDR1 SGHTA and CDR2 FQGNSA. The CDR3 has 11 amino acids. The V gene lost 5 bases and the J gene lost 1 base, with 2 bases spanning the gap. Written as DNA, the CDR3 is TGTGCCAGCAGCCGCCAAGAGACCCAGTACTTC. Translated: CASSRQETQYF.

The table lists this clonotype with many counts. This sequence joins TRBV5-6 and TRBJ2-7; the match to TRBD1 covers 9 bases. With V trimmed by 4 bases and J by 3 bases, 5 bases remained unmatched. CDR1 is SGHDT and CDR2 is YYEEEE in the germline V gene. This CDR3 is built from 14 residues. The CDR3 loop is CASSPGTGRYEQYF. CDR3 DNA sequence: TGTGCCAGCAGCCCGGGGACAGGGCGCTACGAGCAGTACTTC.

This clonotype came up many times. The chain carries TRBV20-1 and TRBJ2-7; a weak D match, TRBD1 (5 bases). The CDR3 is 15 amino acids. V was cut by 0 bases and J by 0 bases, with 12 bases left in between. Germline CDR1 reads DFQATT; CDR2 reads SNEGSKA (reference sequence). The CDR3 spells CSARDPAGLSYEQYF. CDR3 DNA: TGCAGTGCTAGAGATCCGGCAGGGCTCTCCTACGAGCAGTACTTC.

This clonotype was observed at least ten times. CDR3 residues: CASSFTKEDYQFF. The CDR3 region has the DNA TGTGCCAGCAGCTTTACAAAGGAGGACTATCAGTTCTTC. The gene calls are TRBV7-8 and TRBJ2-1; tentatively, D is TRBD2 (6 bases). Trimming cost V 3 bases and J 13 bases, with 16 bases left between them. The CDR3 covers 13 residues. Germline lookup yields CDR1 SGHVS and CDR2 FQNEAQ. Based on the CDR3 plus reference TRBV7-8 and TRBJ2-1, the full variable domain is GAGVSQSPRYKVAKRGQDVALRCDPISGHVSLFWYQQALGQGPEFLTYFQNEAQLDKSGLPSDRFFAERPEGSVSTLKIQRTQQEDSAVYLCASSFTKEDYQFFGPGTRLTVL.

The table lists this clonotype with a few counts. The CDR3, as DNA: TGTGCCAGCAGCTTAGAAGGGCCCCGGAGGACTGAAGCTTTCTTT. This gives the protein CASSLEGPRRTEAFF. V and J are TRBV7-9 and TRBJ1-1; D call uncertain. The V end lost 1 base, the J end lost 5 bases, and 14 bases lay between the germline ends. The CDR3 extends over 15 amino acids. Germline V lookup: CDR1 SEHNR, CDR2 FQNEAQ (reference sequence).

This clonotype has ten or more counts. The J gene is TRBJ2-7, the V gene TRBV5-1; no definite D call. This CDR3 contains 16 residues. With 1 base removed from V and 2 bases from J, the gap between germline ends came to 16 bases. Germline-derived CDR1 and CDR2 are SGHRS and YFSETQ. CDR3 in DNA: TGCGCCAGCAGCTTGCCGCCCGGGTCAGTCCCCTACGAGCAGTACTTC. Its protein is CASSLPPGSVPYEQYF.

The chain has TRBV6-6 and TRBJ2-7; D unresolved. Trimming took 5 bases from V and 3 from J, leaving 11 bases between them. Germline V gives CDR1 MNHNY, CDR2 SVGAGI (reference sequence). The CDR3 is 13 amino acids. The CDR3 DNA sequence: TGTGCCAGCAGTCACGGCGGAAACTACGAGCAGTACTTC. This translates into CASSHGGNYEQYF.

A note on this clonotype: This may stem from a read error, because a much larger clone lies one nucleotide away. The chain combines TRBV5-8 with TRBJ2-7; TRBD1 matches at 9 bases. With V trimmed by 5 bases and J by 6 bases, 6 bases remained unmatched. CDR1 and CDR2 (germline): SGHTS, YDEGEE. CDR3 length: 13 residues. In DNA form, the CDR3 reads TGTGCCAGCAGGGACAGGGGTACGAGCGAGCAGTACTTC. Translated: CASRDRGTSEQYF.

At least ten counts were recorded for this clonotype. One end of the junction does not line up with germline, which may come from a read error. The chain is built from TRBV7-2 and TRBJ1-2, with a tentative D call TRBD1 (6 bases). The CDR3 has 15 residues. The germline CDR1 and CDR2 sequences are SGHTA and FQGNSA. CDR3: CASSLDPGTLYGYPF. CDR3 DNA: TGTGCCAGCAGCTTAGACCCCGGGACACTCTATGGCTACCCCTTC.

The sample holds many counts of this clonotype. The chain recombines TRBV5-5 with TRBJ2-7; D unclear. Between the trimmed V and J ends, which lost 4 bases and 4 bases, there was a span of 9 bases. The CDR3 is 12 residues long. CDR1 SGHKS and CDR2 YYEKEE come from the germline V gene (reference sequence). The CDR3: CASSGDGYEQYF. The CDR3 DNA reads TGTGCCAGCAGCGGAGACGGATACGAGCAGTACTTC.